Below are 3 T cell receptor beta chains sequenced from a single sample in a study of metastatic and nonmetastatic thyroid tumors. All patients were treatment-naive before thyroid surgery. TCRdb called clones again from the PCR reads with MiXCR. The sample shows some 2,000 clones, around a quarter of them seen only once. The specimen sequenced was adjacent normal tissue. The receptors were sampled from a male donor with papillary thyroid cancer or a benign thyroid nodule (not recorded which). Some clones in this sample may be carry-over from other donors' samples.

The J gene is TRBJ2-1, the V gene TRBV6-1; D uncertain. V lost 6 bases and J lost 6, with 12 bases in between. CDR3 size: 13 residues. Looked up from germline, CDR1 is MNHNS and CDR2 is SASEGT. The CDR3 DNA follows: TGTGCCAGCAGCATAGAGACGCTCAATGAGCAGTTCTTC. Translated: CASSIETLNEQFF.

This rearrangement joins TRBV28 to TRBJ2-1; D possibly corresponds to TRBD1 (6 bases). Trimming removed 5 bases at V and 4 bases at J, with 9 bases between. The CDR3 length is 13 residues. Germline V gene data show CDR1 as MDHEN and CDR2 as SYDVKM. The CDR3 DNA reads as TGTGCCAGCAGTCAAAGGGGGTACAATGAGCAGTTCTTC. It yields the protein CASSQRGYNEQFF.

By proportion, this clone is large (0.1 to 1%). V gene TRBV6-1 combines with J gene TRBJ2-7; tentatively, D is TRBD2 (6 bases). Germline V gene lookup returns CDR1 MNHNS and CDR2 SASEGT. The CDR3 length is 15 residues. V lost 1 base, J lost 2 bases, and 12 bases lay in between. The CDR3 nucleotides read TGTGCCAGCAGTGAAGAGCGGGCAGTAGCCTACGAGCAGTACTTC. It specifies CASSEERAVAYEQYF.